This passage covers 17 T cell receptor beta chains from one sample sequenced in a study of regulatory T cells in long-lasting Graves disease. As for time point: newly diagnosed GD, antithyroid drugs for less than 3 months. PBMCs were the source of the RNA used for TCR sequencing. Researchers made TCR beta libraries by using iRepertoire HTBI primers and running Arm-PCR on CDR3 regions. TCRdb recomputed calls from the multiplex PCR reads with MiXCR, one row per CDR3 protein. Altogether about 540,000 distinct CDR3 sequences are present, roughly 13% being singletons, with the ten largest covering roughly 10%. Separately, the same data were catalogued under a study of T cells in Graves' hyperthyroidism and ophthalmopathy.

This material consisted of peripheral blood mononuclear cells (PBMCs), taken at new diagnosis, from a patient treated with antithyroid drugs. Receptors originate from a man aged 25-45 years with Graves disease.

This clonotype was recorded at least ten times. The DNA of the CDR3 is TGTGCCAGCAGTTTAAAAGCGGTGTACAAGGGCGGTACGCAGTATTTT. Translating it yields CASSLKAVYKGGTQYF. The rearrangement links TRBV12-3 or TRBV12-4 to TRBJ2-3; perhaps TRBD2 as D (5 bases). This CDR3 contains 16 residues. V gave up 2 bases and J gave up 8 bases, with 20 bases separating them.

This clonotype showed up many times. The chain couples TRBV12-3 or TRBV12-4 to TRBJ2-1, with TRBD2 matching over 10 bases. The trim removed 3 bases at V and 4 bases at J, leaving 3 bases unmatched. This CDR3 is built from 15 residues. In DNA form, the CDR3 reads TGTGCCAGCAGTTTGGGACTAGCGCCGTACAATGAGCAGTTCTTC. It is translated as CASSLGLAPYNEQFF.

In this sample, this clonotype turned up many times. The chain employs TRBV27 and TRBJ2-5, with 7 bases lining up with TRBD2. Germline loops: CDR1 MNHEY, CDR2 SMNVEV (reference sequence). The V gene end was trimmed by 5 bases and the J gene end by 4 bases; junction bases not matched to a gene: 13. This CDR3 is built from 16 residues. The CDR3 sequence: CASSDLGSGGVETQYF. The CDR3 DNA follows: TGTGCCAGCAGTGATCTAGGGTCGGGGGGAGTAGAGACCCAGTACTTC.

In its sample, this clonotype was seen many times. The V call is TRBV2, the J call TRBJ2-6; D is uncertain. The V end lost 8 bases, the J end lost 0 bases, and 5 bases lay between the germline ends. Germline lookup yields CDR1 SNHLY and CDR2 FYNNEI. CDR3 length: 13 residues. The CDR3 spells CASDPSGANVLTF. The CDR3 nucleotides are TGTGCCAGCGACCCCTCTGGGGCCAACGTCCTGACTTTC.

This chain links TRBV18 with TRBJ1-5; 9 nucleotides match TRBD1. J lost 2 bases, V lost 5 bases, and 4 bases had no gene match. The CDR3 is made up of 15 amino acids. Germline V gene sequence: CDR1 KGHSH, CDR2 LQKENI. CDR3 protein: CASSGTGFGNQPQHF. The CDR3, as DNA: TGTGCCAGCTCAGGGACAGGGTTCGGCAATCAGCCCCAGCATTTT. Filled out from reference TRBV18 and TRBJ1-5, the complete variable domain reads NAGVMQNPRHLVRRRGQEARLRCSPMKGHSHVYWYRQLPEEGLKFMVYLQKENIIDESGMPKERFSAEFPKEGPSILRIQQVVRGDSAAYFCASSGTGFGNQPQHFGDGTRLSIL.

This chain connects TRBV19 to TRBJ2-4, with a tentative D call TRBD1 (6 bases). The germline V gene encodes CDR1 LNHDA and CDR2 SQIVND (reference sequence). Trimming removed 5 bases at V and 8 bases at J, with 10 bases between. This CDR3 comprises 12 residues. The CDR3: CASSSQGYIQYF. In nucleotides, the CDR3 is TGTGCCAGTAGTTCACAGGGATACATTCAGTACTTC.

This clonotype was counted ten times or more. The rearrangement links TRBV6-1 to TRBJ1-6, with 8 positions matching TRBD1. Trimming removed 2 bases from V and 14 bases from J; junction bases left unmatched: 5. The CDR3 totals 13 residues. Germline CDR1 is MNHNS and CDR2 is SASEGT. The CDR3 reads CASSEQGARSLHF. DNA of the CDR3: TGTGCCAGCAGTGAACAGGGGGCGCGGTCCCTCCACTTT.

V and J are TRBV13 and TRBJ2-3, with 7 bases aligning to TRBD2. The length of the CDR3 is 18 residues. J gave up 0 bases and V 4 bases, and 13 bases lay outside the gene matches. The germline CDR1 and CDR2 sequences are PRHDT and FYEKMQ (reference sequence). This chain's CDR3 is CASSYLPGLRSSTDTQYF. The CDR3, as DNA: TGTGCCAGCAGCTACCTACCGGGACTAAGATCTAGCACAGATACGCAGTATTTT. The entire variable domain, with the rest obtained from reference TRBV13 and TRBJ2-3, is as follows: AAGVIQSPRHLIKEKRETATLKCYPIPRHDTVYWYQQGPGQDPQFLISFYEKMQSDKGSIPDRFSAQQFSDYHSELNMSSLELGDSALYFCASSYLPGLRSSTDTQYFGPGTRLTVL.

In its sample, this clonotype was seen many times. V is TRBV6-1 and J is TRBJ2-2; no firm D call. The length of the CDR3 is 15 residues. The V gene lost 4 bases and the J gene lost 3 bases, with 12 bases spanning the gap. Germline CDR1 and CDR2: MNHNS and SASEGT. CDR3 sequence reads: CASSALGQDTGELFF. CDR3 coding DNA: TGTGCCAGCAGTGCCCTAGGGCAGGACACCGGGGAGCTGTTTTTT.

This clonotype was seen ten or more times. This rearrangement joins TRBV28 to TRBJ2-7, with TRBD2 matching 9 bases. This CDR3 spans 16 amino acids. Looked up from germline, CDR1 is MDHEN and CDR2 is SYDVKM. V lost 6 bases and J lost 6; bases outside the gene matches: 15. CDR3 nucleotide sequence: TGTGCCAGCAGGCCACCGCGAGGGCGGGAGGGGTCCGAGCAGTACTTC. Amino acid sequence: CASRPPRGREGSEQYF.

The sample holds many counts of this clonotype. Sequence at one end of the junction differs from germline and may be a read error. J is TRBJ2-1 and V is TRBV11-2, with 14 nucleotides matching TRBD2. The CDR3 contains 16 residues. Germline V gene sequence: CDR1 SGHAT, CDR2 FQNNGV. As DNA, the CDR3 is TGTGCCAGCAGCCTAGAGGGACTAGCGGGAGCTGGGGAGCAGTTCTTC. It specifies CASSLEGLAGAGEQFF.

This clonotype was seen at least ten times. CDR3 region: CASTGEANTGELFF. The CDR3 bases are TGCGCCAGCACAGGGGAAGCGAACACCGGGGAGCTGTTTTTT. V and J are TRBV10-1 and TRBJ2-2, with D perhaps matching TRBD1 (6 bases). The V gene lost 7 bases and the J gene lost 0 bases, with 9 bases spanning the gap. CDR1 and CDR2 (germline): WNHNN, SYGVQD (reference sequence). The CDR3 is 14 residues long.

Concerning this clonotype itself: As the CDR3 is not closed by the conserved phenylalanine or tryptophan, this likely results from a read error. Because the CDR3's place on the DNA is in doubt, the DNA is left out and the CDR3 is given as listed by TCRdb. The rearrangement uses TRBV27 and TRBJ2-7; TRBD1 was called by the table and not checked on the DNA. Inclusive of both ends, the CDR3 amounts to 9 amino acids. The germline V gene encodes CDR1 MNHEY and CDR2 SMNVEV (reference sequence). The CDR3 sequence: CASRPGQLN.

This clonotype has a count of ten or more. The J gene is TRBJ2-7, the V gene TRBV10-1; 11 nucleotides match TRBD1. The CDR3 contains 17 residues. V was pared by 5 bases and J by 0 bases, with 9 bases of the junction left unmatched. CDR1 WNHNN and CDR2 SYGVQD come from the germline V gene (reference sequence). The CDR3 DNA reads TGCGCCAGCAGTCGCAACTACGGGACAGGGGGCTCCTACGAGCAGTACTTC. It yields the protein CASSRNYGTGGSYEQYF.

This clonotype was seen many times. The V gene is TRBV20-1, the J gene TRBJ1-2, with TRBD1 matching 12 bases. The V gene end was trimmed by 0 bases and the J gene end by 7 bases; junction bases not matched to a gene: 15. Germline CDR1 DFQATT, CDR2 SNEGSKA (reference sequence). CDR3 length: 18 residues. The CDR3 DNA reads TGCAGTGCTAGAGATAGGGGGGGACAGGGGGCATCTATAAGTGGCTACACCTTC. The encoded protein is CSARDRGGQGASISGYTF.

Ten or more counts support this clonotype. DNA of the CDR3: TGTGCCAGCAGTTCAAGACAGGGCCTCCAAGAGACCCAGTACTTC. It specifies CASSSRQGLQETQYF. The J gene is TRBJ2-5, the V gene TRBV28, with 7 bases lining up with TRBD1. CDR3 length equals 15 residues. J gave up 1 base and V 4 bases, and 6 bases lay outside the gene matches. Germline lookup yields CDR1 MDHEN and CDR2 SYDVKM.

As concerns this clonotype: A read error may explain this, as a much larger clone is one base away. The CDR3 spells CASSPWGAGNAEAFF. The CDR3 nucleotides are TGTGCCAGCAGTCCTTGGGGGGCAGGGAACGCTGAAGCTTTCTTT. The chain employs TRBV12-3 or TRBV12-4 and TRBJ1-1; D possibly corresponds to TRBD1 (6 bases). The CDR3 covers 15 residues.